The entry below gives a single T cell receptor (beta chain) sequence along with its context. Its antigen is currently unknown. The entry originates in a study of OX40 agonist ivuxolimab in advanced cancers. Whole-study findings and limits: The mean number of expanded clones was higher in CD8+ T cells than in CD4+. At 0.1 to 3.0 mg/kg and by week 6, clonal expansion occurred in CD4+ and CD8+ blood T cells.

The CDR3 has 15 residues. Germline V gene lookup returns CDR1 MDHEN and CDR2 SYDVKM. With V trimmed by 8 bases and J by 7 bases, 12 bases remained unmatched. Measured with immunoSEQ multiplex PCR; TCRdb has only the in-frame clones, and not every one. The data hold some 62,000 clones, with less than 95% observed a single time. V gene TRBV28 combines with J gene TRBJ1-5, with TRBD1 matching over 9 bases. The clonotype was recovered from an adult with an advanced solid tumor such as melanoma, head and neck, liver or kidney cancer. Sequencing used CD4+ or CD8+ T cells sorted from blood, obtained in a trial of the OX40 agonist ivuxolimab. The CDR3: CASRITRDRDQPQHF. In DNA form, the CDR3 reads TGTGCCAGCCGAATAACCCGGGACAGGGACCAGCCCCAGCATTTT.